Below are 25 T cell receptor beta chains sequenced from a single sample in a study of neurological immune-mediated disorders (dated by TCRdb to between 2018 and 2021). Preparation of the library involved 5' RACE. The reads were generated on an Illumina HiSeq 2500. Clones were called with MiXCR by TCRdb after fastp trimmed the public reads at Q25, and only in-frame beta chains were retained. Entries that share a CDR3 protein sequence are merged under the most common genes and DNA. The sample table lists approximately 40,000 distinct CDR3 sequences, 10% to 15% of them with a count of one. Jointly, the top ten make up roughly 1.2% of the sample. The sequenced sample consisted of PBMCs. The receptors originated from a female donor in good health.

This clonotype was found many times. CDR3 sequence (DNA): TGCGCCAGCAGCCGCCCCACAGGGTTCGACTATGGCTACACCTTC. It encodes CASSRPTGFDYGYTF. The V and J genes are TRBV4-1 and TRBJ1-2, with D possibly TRBD1 on 6 matching bases. The CDR3 covers 15 residues. V was cut by 4 bases and J by 3 bases, with 15 bases left in between. CDR1 is MGHRA and CDR2 is YSYEKL in the germline V gene.

This clonotype was seen ten or more times. The chain carries TRBV7-3 and TRBJ2-3, with 7 bases fitting TRBD2. CDR3 length: 16 residues. Germline V lookup: CDR1 SGHTA, CDR2 FQGTGA. V was pared by 5 bases and J by 1 base, with 9 bases of the junction left unmatched. The CDR3 coding sequence is TGTGCCAGCAGCCGGGGTGGGAGGGGCGGCACAGATACGCAGTATTTT. It encodes CASSRGGRGGTDTQYF. The variable domain in full, completed from reference TRBV7-3 and TRBJ2-3, reads GAGVSQTPSNKVTEKGKYVELRCDPISGHTALYWYRQSLGQGPEFLIYFQGTGAADDSGLPNDRFFAVRPEGSVSTLKIQRTERGDSAVYLCASSRGGRGGTDTQYFGPGTRLTVL.

This clonotype was picked up many times. The rearrangement links TRBV7-3 to TRBJ1-6; D is unresolved. The CDR3 sequence is 13 residues long. V shed 3 bases and J shed 3 bases, with 3 bases lying between them. Germline CDR1 and CDR2: SGHTA and FQGTGA. The CDR3 sequence is CASSLDYNSPLHF. CDR3 bases: TGTGCCAGCAGCTTGGACTATAATTCACCCCTCCACTTT.

Ten or more counts support this clonotype. This chain joins TRBV29-1 and TRBJ2-7, with D perhaps matching TRBD1 or TRBD2 (5 bases each). Germline CDR1 reads SQVTM; CDR2 reads ANQGSEA. V shed 3 bases and J shed 1 base, with 10 bases lying between them. This CDR3 has 13 residues. CDR3 in DNA: TGCAGCGTTGATAGGGACGGGTCCTACGAGCAGTACTTC. This gives the protein CSVDRDGSYEQYF.

This clonotype appeared many times. V is TRBV2 and J is TRBJ1-2; D unclear. Trimming took 4 bases from V and 2 from J, leaving 11 bases between them. Per the germline V gene, CDR1 is SNHLY and CDR2 is FYNNEI. The CDR3 has 14 amino acids. The CDR3 coding sequence is TGTGCCAGCAGTGTGGAGGGAACCAACTATGGCTACACCTTC. Translation: CASSVEGTNYGYTF.

This clonotype was observed at least ten times. The chain uses TRBV5-1 and TRBJ2-1; 7 bases line up with TRBD1. The CDR3 is 12 residues long. In germline, CDR1 is SGHRS, CDR2 YFSETQ. The V and J ends lost 5 bases and 10 bases, in that order; junction bases with no gene match: 6. Here the CDR3 DNA reads TGCGCCAGCAGTACACAGGGGCGGGAGCAGTTCTTC. Amino acid sequence: CASSTQGREQFF.

At least ten counts were recorded for this clonotype. This chain links TRBV29-1 with TRBJ2-1; D is possibly TRBD1 (6 bases). Trimming removed 6 bases at V and 2 bases at J, with 14 bases between. The CDR3 runs to 14 residues. CDR1 is SQVTM, CDR2 ANQGSEA, per germline. CDR3 residues: CSVVMDSPYNEQFF. The CDR3 DNA sequence: TGCAGCGTCGTGATGGACAGTCCCTACAATGAGCAGTTCTTC.

This clonotype was observed many times. V gene TRBV4-1 combines with J gene TRBJ2-1, with unresolved D. Germline lookup yields CDR1 MGHRA and CDR2 YSYEKL. This CDR3 contains 13 residues. Trimming pared 4 bases from V and 4 bases from J, leaving 8 bases between. The CDR3 region has the DNA TGCGCCAGCAGCCTAGTCAGATACAATGAGCAGTTCTTC. It yields the protein CASSLVRYNEQFF.

The table lists this clonotype with many counts. The V and J genes are TRBV5-6 and TRBJ1-3, with a weak D call TRBD1 (6 bases). V lost 2 bases to trimming and J lost 3 bases, with 9 bases between them. CDR3 length: 14 residues. From germline, CDR1 is SGHDT and CDR2 YYEEEE. The CDR3: CASSLTTGGNTIYF. The CDR3 DNA sequence: TGTGCCAGCAGCTTAACGACAGGTGGAAACACCATATATTTT.

A word on this clonotype: Compared with germline, one end of the junction differs, possibly owing to a read error. The rearrangement joins TRBV3-1 to TRBJ2-7; D may correspond to TRBD1 or TRBD2 (5 bases each). The CDR3 extends over 15 amino acids. Germline CDR1 reads LGHDT; CDR2 reads YNNKEL (reference sequence). The CDR3 protein is CASIGRQRGPYDQYF. The CDR3 region has the DNA TGTGCCAGCATCGGCCGACAGCGAGGGCCCTACGACCAGTACTTC.

This clonotype was counted many times. The genes are TRBV5-1 and TRBJ2-3, with 12 nucleotides matching TRBD2. Germline lookup yields CDR1 SGHRS and CDR2 YFSETQ. The V gene end was trimmed by 4 bases and the J gene end by 4 bases; junction bases not matched to a gene: 7. The CDR3 spans 16 residues. For the CDR3, the DNA is TGCGCCAGCAGCCCGGCTAGCGGGGGGGAAGCAGATACGCAGTATTTT. It translates to CASSPASGGEADTQYF.

The sample holds many counts of this clonotype. This sequence joins TRBV5-1 and TRBJ1-2; D unclear. The CDR3 length is 13 residues. Trimming took off 4 bases at V and 0 bases at J, with 7 bases between the two ends. The germline gives CDR1 SGHRS, CDR2 YFSETQ. CDR3 sequence: CASSLSTNYGYTF. CDR3 nucleotide sequence: TGCGCCAGCAGCCTTTCGACTAACTATGGCTACACCTTC.

In this sample, this clonotype turned up many times. V is TRBV20-1 and J is TRBJ2-2; 12 bases are shared with TRBD2. This CDR3 has 15 amino acids. From germline, CDR1 is DFQATT and CDR2 SNEGSKA (reference sequence). V dropped 3 bases and J dropped 1; count of bases not matched to a gene: 0. CDR3 coding DNA: TGCAGTGCTAGGGGACTAGCGGGGAACACCGGGGAGCTGTTTTTT. Encoded protein: CSARGLAGNTGELFF.

This clonotype was seen many times. The genes are TRBV12-3 or TRBV12-4 and TRBJ2-3, with D possibly being TRBD1 or TRBD2 (5 bases each). The length of the CDR3 is 15 residues. Between the trimmed V and J ends, which lost 5 bases and 2 bases, there was a span of 14 bases. The CDR3 sequence is CASSQGRRNTDTQYF. In nucleotides, the CDR3 is TGTGCCAGCAGTCAGGGACGGAGGAACACAGATACGCAGTATTTT.

This clonotype was found many times. The V gene is TRBV5-1, the J gene TRBJ2-6; D gene uncertain. The CDR3 sequence is 15 residues long. The ends were cut back, 3 bases at V and 0 bases at J, with 7 bases in the middle. Looked up from germline, CDR1 is SGHRS and CDR2 is YFSETQ. The chain's CDR3 is CASSYDSSGANVLTF. The CDR3 DNA is TGCGCCAGCAGCTACGATAGCTCTGGGGCCAACGTCCTGACTTTC. The full variable domain, completed using reference TRBV5-1 and TRBJ2-6, is KAGVTQTPRYLIKTRGQQVTLSCSPISGHRSVSWYQQTPGQGLQFLFEYFSETQRNKGNFPGRFSGRQFSNSRSEMNVSTLELGDSALYLCASSYDSSGANVLTFGAGSRLTVL.

This clonotype was seen many times. This sequence joins TRBV14 and TRBJ2-3, with D uncertain. This CDR3 has 13 amino acids. Trimming shortened V by 4 bases and J by 9 bases, and 14 bases separated the two germline ends. Per germline, CDR1 SGHDN and CDR2 FVKESK. CDR3 bases: TGTGCCAGCAGCCCCCCTGGGATAAGGACGCAGTATTTT. Protein sequence: CASSPPGIRTQYF.

This clonotype counts as medium-sized. The chain's CDR3 is CASSLERGPPYNEQFF. The CDR3 DNA reads as TGTGCCAGCAGCTTAGAACGGGGTCCCCCCTACAATGAGCAGTTCTTC. The chain is built from TRBV7-2 and TRBJ2-1, with TRBD2 as a possible D gene (5 bases). Trimming cost V 1 base and J 2 bases, with 12 bases left between them. The CDR3 contains 16 residues. From germline, CDR1 is SGHTA and CDR2 FQGNSA.

This clonotype showed up many times. The rearrangement links TRBV20-1 to TRBJ2-3; 11 bases agree with TRBD2. The junction had 11 bases not matched to a gene; V was cut back by 6 bases and J by 3 bases. The CDR3 is made up of 16 amino acids. The germline V gene encodes CDR1 DFQATT and CDR2 SNEGSKA (reference sequence). In nucleotides, the CDR3 is TGCAGTGCAACCCTAACTAGCGGGAGTAGGACAGATACGCAGTATTTT. Translated: CSATLTSGSRTDTQYF.

This clonotype was detected ten times or more. The CDR3 sequence: CSAFVVRSSEAFF. Here the CDR3 DNA reads TGCAGTGCTTTCGTAGTTAGGTCTTCTGAAGCTTTCTTT. V gene TRBV20-1 combines with J gene TRBJ1-1; D uncertain. Germline lookup yields CDR1 DFQATT and CDR2 SNEGSKA (reference sequence). The CDR3 has 13 amino acids. V was cut by 5 bases and J by 6 bases, with 16 bases left in between.

This clonotype was seen at least ten times. The rearrangement uses TRBV9 and TRBJ1-2, with TRBD1 matching 7 bases. This CDR3 region has 15 residues. V lost 3 bases to trimming and J lost 5 bases; unmatched junction nucleotides: 10. Germline-derived CDR1 and CDR2 are SGDLS and YYNGEE. Written as DNA, the CDR3 is TGTGCCAGCAGCGAGCAGGGGGAAGGAACGTATGGCTACACCTTC. Amino acids: CASSEQGEGTYGYTF.

This chain connects TRBV7-2 to TRBJ2-1; D may be TRBD2 (6 bases). The V and J ends lost 3 bases and 5 bases respectively, with 11 bases between them. CDR1 and CDR2 from the germline V gene are SGHTA and FQGNSA. CDR3 length: 14 residues. CDR3 sequence (DNA): TGTGCCAGCAGCTTTGTTGGGGAGGACAATGAGCAGTTCTTC. It translates to CASSFVGEDNEQFF.

This clonotype occurred a few times. This sequence joins TRBV20-1 and TRBJ1-2; D is possibly TRBD1 (6 bases). The V end was cut by 3 bases, the J end by 8 bases, with 10 bases between. Germline V lookup: CDR1 DFQATT, CDR2 SNEGSKA (reference sequence). CDR3 length: 11 amino acids. The DNA for the CDR3 is TGCAGTGCTAGGGCACAGGGCGGCTACACCTTC. Protein: CSARAQGGYTF.

This clonotype was recorded many times. This chain uses TRBV20-1 with TRBJ2-1; unclear D gene. The CDR3 runs 15 residues. V lost 3 bases to trimming and J lost 4 bases, with 16 bases between them. Germline CDR1 and CDR2: DFQATT and SNEGSKA (reference sequence). The CDR3: CSARQLTTLYNEQFF. For the CDR3, the DNA is TGCAGTGCTAGGCAACTAACCACACTATACAATGAGCAGTTCTTC.

This clonotype was counted ten times or more. V is TRBV12-3 or TRBV12-4 and J is TRBJ2-7; D is perhaps TRBD2 (6 bases). V lost 3 bases and J lost 3, with 12 bases in between. The CDR3 contains 14 residues. CDR3 DNA sequence: TGTGCCAGCAGTTTCGGGGACTCATACTACGAGCAGTACTTC. It yields the protein CASSFGDSYYEQYF.

This clonotype was counted many times. This rearrangement joins TRBV6-5 to TRBJ1-3; weak D call: TRBD1 (6 bases). This CDR3 has 15 amino acids. Germline-derived CDR1 and CDR2 are MNHEY and SVGAGI. Trimming shortened V by 0 bases and J by 6 bases, and 12 bases separated the two germline ends. In nucleotides, the CDR3 is TGTGCCAGCAGTTACTCGAAGGGGGGAAAAAACACCATATATTTT. Residues: CASSYSKGGKNTIYF.